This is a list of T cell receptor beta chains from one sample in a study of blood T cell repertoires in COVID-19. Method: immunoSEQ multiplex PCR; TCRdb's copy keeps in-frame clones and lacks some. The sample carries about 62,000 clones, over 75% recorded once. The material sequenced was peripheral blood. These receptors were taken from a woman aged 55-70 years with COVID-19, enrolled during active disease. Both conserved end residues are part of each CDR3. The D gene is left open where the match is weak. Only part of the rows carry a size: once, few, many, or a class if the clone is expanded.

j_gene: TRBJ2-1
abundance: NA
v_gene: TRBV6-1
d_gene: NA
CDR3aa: CASSERGGDNYNEQFF
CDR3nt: TGTGCCAGCAGTGAAAGGGGCGGAGATAACTACAATGAGCAGTTCTTC

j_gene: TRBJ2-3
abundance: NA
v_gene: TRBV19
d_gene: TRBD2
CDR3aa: CASSPLGLARTDTQYF
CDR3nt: TGTGCCAGTAGTCCCCTAGGACTAGCGCGGACAGATACGCAGTATTTT

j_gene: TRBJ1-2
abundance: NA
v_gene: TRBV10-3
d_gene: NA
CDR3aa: CAISVGLVRGRYGYTF
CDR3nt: TGTGCCATCAGTGTAGGATTGGTCAGGGGACGGTATGGCTACACCTTC

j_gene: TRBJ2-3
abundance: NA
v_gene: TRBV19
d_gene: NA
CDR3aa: CASSINAPADKPISTDTQYF
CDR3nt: TGTGCCAGTAGTATAAACGCACCAGCGGATAAACCCATTAGCACAGATACGCAGTATTTT

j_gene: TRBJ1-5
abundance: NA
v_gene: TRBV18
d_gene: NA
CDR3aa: CASSPLGRAGGGNQPQHF
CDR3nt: TGTGCCAGCTCACCACTCGGAAGGGCCGGCGGGGGCAATCAGCCCCAGCATTTT

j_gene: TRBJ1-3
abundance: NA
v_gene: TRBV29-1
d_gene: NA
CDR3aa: CSVDRAISGNTIYF
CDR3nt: TGCAGCGTTGACAGGGCGATCTCTGGAAACACCATATATTTT

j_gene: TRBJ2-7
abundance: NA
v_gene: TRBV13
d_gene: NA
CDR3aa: CASSLGRSYEQYF
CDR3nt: TGTGCCAGCAGCTTAGGTAGATCCTACGAGCAGTACTTC

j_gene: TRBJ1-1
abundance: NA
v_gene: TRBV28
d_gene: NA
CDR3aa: CASSLHWRQTGEAFF
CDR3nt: TGTGCCAGCAGTTTACATTGGCGGCAAACAGGGGAAGCTTTCTTT

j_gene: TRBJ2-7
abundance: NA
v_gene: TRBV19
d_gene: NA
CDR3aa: CASSPLTGSEQYF
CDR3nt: TGTGCCAGTAGCCCTCTCACAGGATCCGAGCAGTACTTC

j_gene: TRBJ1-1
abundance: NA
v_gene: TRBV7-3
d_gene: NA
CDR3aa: CASSLRWGSEAFF
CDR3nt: TGTGCCAGCAGCTTAAGGTGGGGCAGTGAAGCTTTCTTT

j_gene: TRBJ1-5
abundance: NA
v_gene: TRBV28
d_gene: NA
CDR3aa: CASSSSLRRGRSNQPQHF
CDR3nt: TGTGCCAGCAGTTCCTCCCTTAGGCGGGGAAGGAGCAATCAGCCCCAGCATTTT

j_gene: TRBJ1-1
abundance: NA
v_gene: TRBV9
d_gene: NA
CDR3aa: CASSVDGGAGTEAFF
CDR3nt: TGTGCCAGCAGCGTAGATGGGGGGGCGGGCACTGAAGCTTTCTTT

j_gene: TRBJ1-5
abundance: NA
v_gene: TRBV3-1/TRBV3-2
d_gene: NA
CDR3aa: CASSPGEGHQPQHF
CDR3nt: TGTGCCAGCAGCCCAGGCGAGGGCCATCAGCCCCAGCATTTT

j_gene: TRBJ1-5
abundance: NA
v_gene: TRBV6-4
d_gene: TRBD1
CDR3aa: CASSEGTGNQPQHF
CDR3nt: TGTGCCAGCAGTGAAGGGACAGGGAATCAGCCCCAGCATTTT

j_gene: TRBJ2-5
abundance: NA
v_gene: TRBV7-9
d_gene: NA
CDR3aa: CASSLGSPSRGETQYF
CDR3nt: TGTGCCAGCAGCTTAGGGAGCCCTTCGAGAGGCGAGACCCAGTACTTC

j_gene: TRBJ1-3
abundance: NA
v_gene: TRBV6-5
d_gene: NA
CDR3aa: CASSPGYSAGNTIYF
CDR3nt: TGTGCCAGCAGTCCAGGGTACTCCGCTGGAAACACCATATATTTT

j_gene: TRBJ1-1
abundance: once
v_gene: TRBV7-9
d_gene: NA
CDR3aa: CASSLGTKDFF
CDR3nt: TGTGCCAGCAGCTTAGGGACAAAGGATTTCTTT

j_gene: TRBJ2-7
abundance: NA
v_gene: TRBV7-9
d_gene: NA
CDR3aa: CASSLGWAGYEQYF
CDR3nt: TGTGCCAGCAGCTTAGGGTGGGCAGGCTACGAGCAGTACTTC

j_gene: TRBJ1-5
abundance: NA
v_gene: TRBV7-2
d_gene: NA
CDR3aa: CASSLEFRSNQPQHF
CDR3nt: TGTGCCAGCAGCTTAGAGTTCCGGAGCAATCAGCCCCAGCATTTT

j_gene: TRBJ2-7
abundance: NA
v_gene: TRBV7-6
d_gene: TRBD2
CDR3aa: CASSLSSHLSGRMGEQYF
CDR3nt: TGTGCCAGCAGCTTATCTTCCCATCTTAGCGGGAGAATGGGGGAGCAGTACTTC

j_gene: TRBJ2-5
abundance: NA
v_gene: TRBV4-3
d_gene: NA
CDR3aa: CASSRLSGQETQYF
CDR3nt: TGCGCCAGCAGCCGCCTATCGGGCCAAGAGACCCAGTACTTC

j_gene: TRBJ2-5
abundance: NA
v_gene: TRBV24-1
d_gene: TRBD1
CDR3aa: CATSDLQARDRGHSRPLKETQYF
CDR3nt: TGTGCCACCAGTGATTTGCAGGCCCGGGACAGGGGGCACAGCCGCCCCCTCAAAGAGACCCAGTACTTC

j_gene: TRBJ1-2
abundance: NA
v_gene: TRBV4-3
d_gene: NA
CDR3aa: CASSQGGVDYGYTF
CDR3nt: TGCGCCAGCAGCCAAGGAGGCGTAGACTATGGCTACACCTTC

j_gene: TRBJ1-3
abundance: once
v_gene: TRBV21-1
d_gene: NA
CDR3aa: CASSKTDRSGNTIYF
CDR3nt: TGTGCCAGCAGCAAAACGGACAGGTCTGGAAACACCATATATTTT

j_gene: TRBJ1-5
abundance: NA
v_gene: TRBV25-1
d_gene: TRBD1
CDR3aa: CASSETGNGQPQHF
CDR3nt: TGTGCCAGCAGCGAGACAGGGAACGGGCAGCCCCAGCATTTT

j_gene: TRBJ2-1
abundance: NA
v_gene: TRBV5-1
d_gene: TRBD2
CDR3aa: CASSLEASGAYNEQFF
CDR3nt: TGCGCCAGCAGCTTGGAGGCTAGCGGAGCCTACAATGAGCAGTTCTTC

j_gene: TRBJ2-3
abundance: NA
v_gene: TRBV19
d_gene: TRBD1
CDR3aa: CASSRGQGTDTQYF
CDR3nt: TGTGCCAGTTCCCGGGGACAGGGTACAGATACGCAGTATTTT

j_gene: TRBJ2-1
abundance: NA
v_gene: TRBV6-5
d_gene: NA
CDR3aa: CASSTTEVEQFF
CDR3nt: TGTGCCAGCAGTACTACCGAAGTCGAGCAGTTCTTC

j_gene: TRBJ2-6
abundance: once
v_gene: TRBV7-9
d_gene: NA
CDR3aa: CASTLGMGSGANVLTF
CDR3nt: TGTGCCAGCACCCTAGGGATGGGGAGTGGGGCCAACGTCCTGACTTTC

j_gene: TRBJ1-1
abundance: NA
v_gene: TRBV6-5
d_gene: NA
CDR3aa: CASSSRTVNTEAFF
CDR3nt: TGTGCCAGCAGTTCCCGGACAGTGAACACTGAAGCTTTCTTT

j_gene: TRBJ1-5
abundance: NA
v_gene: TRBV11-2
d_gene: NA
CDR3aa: CASSLTDNQPQHF
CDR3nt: TGTGCCAGCAGCTTAACTGACAATCAGCCCCAGCATTTT

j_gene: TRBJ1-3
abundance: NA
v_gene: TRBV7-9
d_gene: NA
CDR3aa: CASSPGRGSSGNTIYF
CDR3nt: TGTGCCAGCAGCCCGGGACGGGGGAGCTCTGGAAACACCATATATTTT

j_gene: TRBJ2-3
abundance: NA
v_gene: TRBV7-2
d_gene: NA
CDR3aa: CASSLVWAGTDTQYF
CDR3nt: TGTGCCAGCAGCTTAGTTTGGGCGGGAACAGATACGCAGTATTTT

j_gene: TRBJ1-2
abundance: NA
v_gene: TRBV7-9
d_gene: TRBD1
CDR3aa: CASSARDRSYLNYGYTF
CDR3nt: TGTGCCAGCAGCGCCCGGGACAGGTCATACCTTAACTATGGCTACACCTTC

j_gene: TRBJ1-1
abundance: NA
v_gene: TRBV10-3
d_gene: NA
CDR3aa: CAISERGLGTEAFF
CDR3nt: TGTGCCATCAGTGAGCGAGGGCTGGGCACTGAAGCTTTCTTT

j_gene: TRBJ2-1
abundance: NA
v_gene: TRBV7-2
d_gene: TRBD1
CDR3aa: CASSFRGPNYNEQFF
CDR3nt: TGTGCCAGCAGCTTCAGGGGGCCTAACTACAATGAGCAGTTCTTC

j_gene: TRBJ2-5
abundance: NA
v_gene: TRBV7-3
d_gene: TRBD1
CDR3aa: CASSLGGQGTETQYF
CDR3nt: TGTGCCAGCAGCTTAGGGGGACAGGGAACCGAGACCCAGTACTTC

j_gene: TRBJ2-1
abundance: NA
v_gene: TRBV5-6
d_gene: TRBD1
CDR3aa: CASSPPTTGRIYNEQFF
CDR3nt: TGTGCCAGCAGCCCCCCAACGACAGGGAGAATTTACAATGAGCAGTTCTTC

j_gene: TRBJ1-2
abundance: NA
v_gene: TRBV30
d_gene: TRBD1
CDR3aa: CAWSYRGRGYYGYTF
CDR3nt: TGTGCCTGGAGTTACAGGGGGCGAGGATACTATGGCTACACCTTC

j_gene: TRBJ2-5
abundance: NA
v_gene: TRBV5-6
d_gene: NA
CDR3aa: CASSLVRRETQYF
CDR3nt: TGTGCCAGCAGCTTGGTCCGGAGGGAGACCCAGTACTTC

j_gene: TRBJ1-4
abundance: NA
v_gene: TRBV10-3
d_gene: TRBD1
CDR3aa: CAISRTGAGEKLFF
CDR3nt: TGTGCCATCAGTAGGACAGGGGCAGGAGAAAAACTGTTTTTT

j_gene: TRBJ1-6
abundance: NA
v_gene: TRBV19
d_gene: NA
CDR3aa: CASSTGVSPLHF
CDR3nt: TGTGCCAGTAGCACGGGTGTTTCACCCCTCCACTTT

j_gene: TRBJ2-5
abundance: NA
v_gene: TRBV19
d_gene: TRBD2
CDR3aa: CASTGRGETQYF
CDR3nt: TGTGCCAGTACCGGGAGGGGGGAGACCCAGTACTTC

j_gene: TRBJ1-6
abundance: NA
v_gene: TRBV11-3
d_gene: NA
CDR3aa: CASSLEGSQNSPLHF
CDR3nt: TGTGCCAGCAGCTTAGAGGGCAGCCAAAATTCACCCCTCCACTTT

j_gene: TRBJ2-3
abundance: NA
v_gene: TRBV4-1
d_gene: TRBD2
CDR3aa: CASSQGHLPGLAGGVTDTQYF
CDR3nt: TGCGCCAGCAGCCAAGGGCACTTACCGGGACTAGCGGGAGGGGTCACAGATACGCAGTATTTT

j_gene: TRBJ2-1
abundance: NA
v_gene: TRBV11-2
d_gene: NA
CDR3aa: CASSGGRGSLYNEQFF
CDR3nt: TGTGCCAGCAGCGGGGGGAGAGGATCCCTTTACAATGAGCAGTTCTTC

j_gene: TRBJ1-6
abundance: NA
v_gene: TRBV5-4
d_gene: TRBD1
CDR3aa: CASSLARTGVSPLHF
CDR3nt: TGTGCCAGCAGCTTAGCGAGGACAGGGGTTTCACCCCTCCACTTT

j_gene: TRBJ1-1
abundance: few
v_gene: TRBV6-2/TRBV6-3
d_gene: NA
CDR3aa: CASSYAAVNTEAFF
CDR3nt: TGTGCCAGCAGTTACGCGGCGGTGAACACTGAAGCTTTCTTT

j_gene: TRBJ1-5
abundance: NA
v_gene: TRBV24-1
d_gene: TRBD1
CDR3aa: CATSDPPGTGGNQPQHF
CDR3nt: TGTGCCACCAGTGATCCCCCTGGGACAGGGGGAAATCAGCCCCAGCATTTT

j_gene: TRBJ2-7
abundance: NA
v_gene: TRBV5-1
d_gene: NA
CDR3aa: CASSHTEGYEQYF
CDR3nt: TGCGCCAGCAGCCATACGGAGGGCTACGAGCAGTACTTC

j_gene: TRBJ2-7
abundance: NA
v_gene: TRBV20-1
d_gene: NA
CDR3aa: CSAQLEQYF
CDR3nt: TGCAGTGCCCAATTGGAGCAGTACTTC

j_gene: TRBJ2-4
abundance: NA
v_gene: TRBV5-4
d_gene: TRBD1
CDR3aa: CASRGTGLAKNIQYF
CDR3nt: TGTGCCAGCAGGGGGACAGGCCTAGCCAAAAACATTCAGTACTTC

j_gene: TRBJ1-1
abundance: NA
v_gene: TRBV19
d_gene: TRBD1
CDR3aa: CASTLPVTGGDPEAFF
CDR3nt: TGTGCCAGTACCCTTCCGGTCACAGGGGGCGACCCTGAAGCTTTCTTT

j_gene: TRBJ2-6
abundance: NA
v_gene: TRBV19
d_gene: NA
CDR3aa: CASSIVAGAGANVLTF
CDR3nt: TGTGCCAGTAGTATAGTGGCAGGGGCTGGGGCCAACGTCCTGACTTTC

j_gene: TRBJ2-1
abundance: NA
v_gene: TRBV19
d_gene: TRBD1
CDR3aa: CASSIEVRGRGGEQFF
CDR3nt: TGTGCCAGTAGTATAGAAGTGAGGGGGCGAGGAGGTGAGCAGTTCTTC

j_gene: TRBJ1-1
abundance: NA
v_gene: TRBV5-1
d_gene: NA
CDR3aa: CASSSGTPSMNTEAFF
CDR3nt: TGCGCCAGCAGCTCCGGGACACCTAGTATGAACACTGAAGCTTTCTTT

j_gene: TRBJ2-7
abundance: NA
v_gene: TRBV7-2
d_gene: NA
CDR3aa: CASSEYGYEQYF
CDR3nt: TGTGCCAGCAGCGAATACGGTTACGAGCAGTACTTC

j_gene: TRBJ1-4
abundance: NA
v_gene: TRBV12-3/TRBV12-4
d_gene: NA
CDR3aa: CASGGVRNEKLFF
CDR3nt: TGTGCCAGTGGGGGGGTCCGTAATGAAAAACTGTTTTTT